Listed here is a single T cell receptor (beta chain). Its antigen is currently not known. Per-base qualities were not stored, and no clone one base away is much larger. TCRbeta CDR3 regions were amplified from genomic DNA using the immunoSEQ Assay, a bias-controlled multiplex PCR. The original pipeline was this. The number of nucleated cells in each sample was estimated by amplification of reference gene primers within the assay. Sequence reads were collapsed and filtered to measure the absolute abundance of every unique TCRbeta CDR3 rearrangement. Productive Simpson clonality was computed per sample as the square root of Simpson's diversity index over productive rearrangements. TCRdb retrieved this table from immuneACCESS and kept in-frame rearrangements only. Not all clones are present; in checked studies, unresolved V genes account for under half, and no reason is known for the remainder. The DNA gave D and trimming, while V, J and clone size come from that table. The sample records about 180,000 clones, approximately 85% of which are singletons. The top ten clones comprise 8.1% of the sample.

One collaborating source in Seattle enrolled patients while the patients were actively infected and followed the patients over time throughout the course of disease. Collaborating institutions collected whole blood in K2EDTA tubes following their own protocols. For TCRbeta analysis, collaborators shipped samples in one of three forms: frozen whole blood, isolated PBMCs, or DNA extracted from either of those sample types. The data derive from a study of blood T cell repertoires in COVID-19 (TCRdb year 2020). Broadly, across the study: The collaborator samples originated in the United States, Italy and Spain and spanned the acute and convalescent phases of COVID-19. The prospective study material was composed of cDNA or gDNA derived from T cells, B-cell-depleted T cells, or PBMCs. The dataset comprised deeply sampled blood TCRbeta repertoires from subjects exposed to, actively infected with, or recovered from COVID-19. The repertoires were released in a freely available public database meant as a resource for research on the immune response to SARS-CoV-2. Samples came from the ongoing ImmuneRACE study (first 160 participants) plus 1,254 subjects from 6 global collaborators. Nearly every sample came with metadata listing a de-identified subject ID, COVID-19 status, age in years and sex. Where HLA class I and class II types were available, the types were taken from metadata supplied by the sample provider, not from assay-based typing. What the authors observed across the whole study: The amount of clinical and demographic metadata varied by source and participant and was provided uncurated.

The CDR3 numbers 14 residues from cysteine through phenylalanine. Of the read, only the CDR3 DNA is kept; its 42 bases are in frame from base 1. Trimming removed 6 bases from V and 5 bases from J; the gene matches leave 9 bases unexplained. Sequences LGHNA (CDR1) and YNFKEQ (CDR2) are obtained from the germline V gene. The TCR sequence derives from a woman aged 55-75 years with COVID-19, enrolled during active disease. Sequenced: peripheral blood. The V gene is TRBV4-2 and the J gene is TRBJ2-5, and 7 junctional nucleotides match TRBD2. CDR3 region: CASRQTSAQETQYF. The nucleotide sequence is TGTGCCAGCAGACAAACTAGCGCTCAGGAGACCCAGTACTTC.